This T cell receptor (beta chain) was observed in a study of shared clonotypes between healthy human individuals (dated by TCRdb to 2018 to 2021). Regarding the research as a whole: Three men and two women, aged 18 to 49 years, made up the cohort. For each donor, three plates each were used for CD4 naive and CD4 memory, two plates were used for CD8 naive, and one plate was used for CD8 memory. The study deeply sequenced blood TCR repertoires of several healthy adults to estimate repertoire size and the extent of clonotype sharing between individuals. To increase sequencing depth and limit assay-specific biases, different laboratories used diverse techniques to prepare libraries and sequence TCR repertoires. Each donor's leukapheresis produced roughly between roughly 0.85 and 9.5 billion PBMCs. What the authors observed across the whole study: Naive subsets generally had larger estimated clonotype richness than memory subsets. Rarefaction of sorted-subset datasets indicated incomplete sequencing despite the large sequencing depth. The genetic and exposure-history diversity represented was limited by the small number of donors. Pairwise subsampling indicated that sequencing depth was expected to affect the degree of clonotype sharing among donors. Sharing across four donors was observed for 4.5% to 6.5% of naive CD4, over 3% of naive CD8, 2% to 2.5% of memory CD4, and about 0.4% of memory CD8 clonotypes. Only blood was sampled, and tissue TCR repertoires likely differ from those in blood. Clonotypes shared by all four sorted-subset donors showed higher generation probabilities than non-shared clonotypes.

As concerns this clone: Its antigen is currently not known. Qualities for individual bases were not recorded, and no much larger clone is one base off.

Healthy HIV-negative adults with no recently reported acute infections or vaccinations were included as donors. All donors were Caucasian adults living in Nashville, Tennessee, USA. CD4+ T cells were enriched by magnetic negative selection, after which naive cells were positively selected on CD45RA and the negative fraction was taken as the memory subset. After blood collection by leukapheresis, PBMCs were isolated using Ficoll-Histopaque density gradient centrifugation and then cryopreserved in the vapor phase of liquid nitrogen. Analytical flow cytometry was used to check the purity and quantity of each magnetically sorted T cell population. From each sorted fraction, genomic DNA was isolated and quantified by UV absorbance on a Nanodrop 2000c. From the germline V gene (reference sequence), CDR1 is MNHEY and CDR2 is SMNVEV. Cut back by 4 bases and 0 bases, the V and J ends lie 13 bases apart. The CDR3 starts with the cysteine, ends with the phenylalanine, and has 16 residues. Just CDR3 DNA is preserved here, 48 bases in frame from base 1.

Using the deep immunoSEQ assay, multiplex PCR amplified TCR CDR3 regions from genomic DNA. Extracted genomic DNA from each cell subset was distributed evenly across all wells of several immunoSEQ 96-well plates, and each plate was treated as a replicate. For sorted subsets, roughly 200 ng genomic DNA, equal to tens of thousands of T cell genomes, was loaded into each replicate PCR. Purified libraries were measured with a Qubit 3.0 fluorometer, size-checked on a Bioanalyzer 2100, and measured again with the KAPA Library Quantification kit. Every immunoSEQ 96-well plate was sequenced on a dedicated single-read 150-cycle Illumina NextSeq 550 flow cell. For the original study's pipeline: Because only junctional sequences without quality scores were contained in the immunoSEQ output, filtering matching that applied to full-length reads could not be performed. To assign V/J genes and CDR3, sequences were annotated against IMGT germline references using PyIR, a Python wrapper for IgBLAST v1.9. Reads were filtered out if the reads had weak V/J assignments (E-value above 1e-6), no CDR3, stop codons, out-of-frame junctions, or ambiguous translated residues. A V3J clonotype was defined by an identical inferred V gene, J gene, and CDR3 amino acid sequence. The percentage overlap between two repertoires was calculated by dividing the number of shared unique clonotypes by the size of the smaller repertoire. Three approaches were used to assess repertoire richness: RTK rarefaction, the Chao1 estimator, and Recon v2.1 estimates of unobserved clonotypes. Generation probabilities for all TCRbeta clonotypes obtained by the gDNA method from four donors were computed using OLGA. Entries here come from immuneACCESS through TCRdb and include only in-frame sequences with V and J called. Some clones fail to appear in such tables; in the studies checked, an unresolved V gene covers under half of the shortfall, and the cause of the remainder is unknown. Clone size and the V and J calls come from that table; the DNA yielded D and trimming. The sample profile shows some 630,000 clones; around 72% of them were found once. The top ten clones comprise around 1.8% of the sample.

Material: memory CD4+ T cells sorted from blood. The sample's cell subset or site label, decoded: CD45RA-negative fraction. In this chain, TRBV27 is recombined with TRBJ1-3; the D gene is unclear. The TCR originated in a woman between 25 and 40 years old in good health. The CDR3 corresponds to CASSYQTPSSGNTIYF. The DNA sequence is as follows: TGTGCCAGCAGTTATCAGACTCCTAGCTCTGGAAACACCATATATTTT.